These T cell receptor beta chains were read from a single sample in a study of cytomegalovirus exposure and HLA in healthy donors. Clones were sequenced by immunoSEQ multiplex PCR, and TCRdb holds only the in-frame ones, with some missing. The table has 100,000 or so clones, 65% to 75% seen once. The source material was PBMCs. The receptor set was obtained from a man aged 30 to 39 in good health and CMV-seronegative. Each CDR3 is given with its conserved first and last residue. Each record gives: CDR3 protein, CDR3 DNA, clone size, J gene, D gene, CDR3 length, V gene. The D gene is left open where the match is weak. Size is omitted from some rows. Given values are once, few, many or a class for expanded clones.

CDR3aa: CASSLTITGELFF
CDR3nt: TGTGCCAGCAGCTTAACTATTACCGGGGAGCTGTTTTTT
abundance: .
j_gene: TRBJ2-2
d_gene: .
len: 13
v_gene: TRBV7-7

CDR3aa: CASSPEGHGQETQYF
CDR3nt: TGTGCCAGCAGCCCCGAAGGACACGGACAAGAGACCCAGTACTTC
abundance: .
j_gene: TRBJ2-5
d_gene: .
len: 15
v_gene: TRBV7-3

CDR3aa: CASSVTGPPYEQYF
CDR3nt: TGTGCCAGCAGCGTAACAGGGCCCCCCTACGAGCAGTACTTC
abundance: .
j_gene: TRBJ2-7
d_gene: .
len: 14
v_gene: TRBV9

CDR3aa: CAWSKTGSSGANVLTF
CDR3nt: TGTGCCTGGAGTAAGACGGGAAGCTCTGGGGCCAACGTCCTGACTTTC
abundance: few
j_gene: TRBJ2-6
d_gene: .
len: 16
v_gene: TRBV30

CDR3aa: CASRLTGPGANVLTF
CDR3nt: TGTGCCAGCAGACTTACAGGTCCCGGGGCCAACGTCCTGACTTTC
abundance: few
j_gene: TRBJ2-6
d_gene: .
len: 15
v_gene: TRBV6-5

CDR3aa: CASRATRIDNSPLHF
CDR3nt: TGTGCCAGCAGGGCGACGCGGATTGATAATTCACCCCTCCACTTT
abundance: .
j_gene: TRBJ1-6
d_gene: .
len: 15
v_gene: TRBV6-1

CDR3aa: CASSLTPGGTDTQYF
CDR3nt: TGTGCCAGCAGCTTAACCCCCGGGGGCACAGATACGCAGTATTTT
abundance: .
j_gene: TRBJ2-3
d_gene: .
len: 15
v_gene: TRBV7-9

CDR3aa: CAIRDEASGKDEQYF
CDR3nt: TGTGCCATCAGGGATGAGGCTAGCGGGAAGGACGAGCAGTACTTC
abundance: .
j_gene: TRBJ2-7
d_gene: TRBD2
len: 15
v_gene: TRBV10-3

CDR3aa: CAWSQLAGAYEQYF
CDR3nt: TGTGCCTGGAGCCAACTAGCGGGAGCCTACGAGCAGTACTTC
abundance: .
j_gene: TRBJ2-7
d_gene: TRBD2
len: 14
v_gene: TRBV30

CDR3aa: CASSLGTGGVEKLFF
CDR3nt: TGTGCCAGCAGCTTAGGGACAGGGGGGGTTGAAAAACTGTTTTTT
abundance: .
j_gene: TRBJ1-4
d_gene: TRBD1
len: 15
v_gene: TRBV7-2

CDR3aa: CASSEATEVVGQPQHF
CDR3nt: TGTGCCAGCAGTGAGGCGACGGAGGTGGTAGGCCAGCCCCAGCATTTT
abundance: .
j_gene: TRBJ1-5
d_gene: .
len: 16
v_gene: TRBV25-1

CDR3aa: CASSQEAGGDSDTQYF
CDR3nt: TGTGCCAGCAGCCAAGAAGCGGGGGGGGACTCAGATACGCAGTATTTT
abundance: .
j_gene: TRBJ2-3
d_gene: TRBD2
len: 16
v_gene: TRBV4-2